A selection of T cell receptor beta chains follows, all from one sample in a study of identical twins. Each CDR3 protein is one row after TCRdb ran MiXCR on the 5' RACE reads. The sample carries nearly 900,000 distinct CDR3 sequences, about 12% recorded once. This sample was shared with a second study, whose subject was yellow fever vaccine responses in identical twins.

Sequencing was carried out using PBMCs. These receptors came from a woman between 18 and 29 years old in good health. The CDR3 runs from the conserved cysteine through the conserved F or W. The D gene is left open where the match is weak. Expanded clones are given a class, and other clones once, few, many or no size at all.

size: many; J: TRBJ2-7; length: 12; D: .; V: TRBV12-3/TRBV12-4; CDR3: CASSRNIYEQYF; DNA: TGTGCCAGCAGTCGGAACATTTACGAGCAGTACTTC
size: .; J: TRBJ1-6; length: 14; D: TRBD1; V: TRBV27; CDR3: CASSWTGVISPLHF; DNA: TGTGCCAGCAGTTGGACAGGGGTTATTTCACCCCTCCACTTT
size: few; J: TRBJ2-7; length: 18; D: .; V: TRBV4-1; CDR3: CASSQGFPAGQSSYEQYF; DNA: TGCGCCAGCAGCCAAGGGTTTCCAGCGGGCCAAAGCTCCTACGAGCAGTACTTC
size: many; J: TRBJ2-3; length: 16; D: TRBD2; V: TRBV29-1; CDR3: CSVAGTSGASTDTQYF; DNA: TGCAGCGTCGCCGGGACTAGCGGGGCTAGCACAGATACGCAGTATTTT
size: .; J: TRBJ2-3; length: 18; D: TRBD2; V: TRBV20-1; CDR3: CSAKPTSGRISGTDTQYF; DNA: TGCAGTGCTAAGCCGACTAGCGGGAGGATATCGGGGACAGATACGCAGTATTTT
size: many; J: TRBJ1-4; length: 17; D: .; V: TRBV5-1; CDR3: CASSFSFRLRSNEKLFF; DNA: TGCGCCAGCAGCTTCTCGTTTAGACTCCGTTCTAATGAAAAACTGTTTTTT
size: .; J: TRBJ1-1; length: 15; D: TRBD1; V: TRBV4-1; CDR3: CASSPNGQGGTEAFF; DNA: TGCGCCAGCAGCCCCAACGGACAGGGTGGAACTGAAGCTTTCTTT
size: few; J: TRBJ2-3; length: 14; D: .; V: TRBV4-1; CDR3: CASSPDTGLKTQYF; DNA: TGCGCCAGCAGCCCAGACACGGGACTCAAGACGCAGTATTTT
size: .; J: TRBJ1-1; length: 16; D: TRBD1; V: TRBV18; CDR3: CASSPQPGTANTEAFF; DNA: TGTGCCAGCTCACCACAGCCCGGGACAGCTAACACTGAAGCTTTCTTT
size: few; J: TRBJ2-2; length: 16; D: .; V: TRBV7-2; CDR3: CASRNSGTSNTGELFF; DNA: TGTGCCAGCAGGAACTCCGGGACATCGAACACCGGGGAGCTGTTTTTT
size: few; J: TRBJ1-5; length: 15; D: .; V: TRBV21-1; CDR3: CASSTIRDSNQPQHF; DNA: TGTGCCAGCAGCACCATCCGGGACTCCAATCAGCCCCAGCATTTT
size: few; J: TRBJ2-2; length: 17; D: TRBD2; V: TRBV2; CDR3: CASSEFGLAANTGELFF; DNA: TGTGCCAGCAGTGAATTCGGACTAGCGGCAAACACCGGGGAGCTGTTTTTT
size: many; J: TRBJ1-1; length: 15; D: TRBD1; V: TRBV5-1; CDR3: CASSVKQGLNTEAFF; DNA: TGCGCCAGCAGCGTTAAACAGGGGCTGAACACTGAAGCTTTCTTT
size: once; J: TRBJ2-3; length: 16; D: TRBD1; V: TRBV5-1; CDR3: CASSLGMGQSTDTQYF; DNA: TGCGCCAGCAGCTTGGGTATGGGACAGAGCACAGATACGCAGTATTTT